These 8 T cell receptor beta chains were all obtained from the same sample, sequenced in a study of blood T cell repertoires in COVID-19. Repertoires were generated with immunoSEQ multiplex PCR, while TCRdb's copy carries only in-frame clones and drops some. Of 50,000 or so clones in the sample, approximately 80% were seen once. Sequenced sample: peripheral blood. These receptor sequences come from a human donor with active or convalescent COVID-19. The donor label of this sample is uncertain.

The genes are TRBV7-3 and TRBJ1-1; the D gene is possibly TRBD1 (6 bases). The germline V gene has CDR1 SGHTA and CDR2 FQGTGA. Trimming cost V 2 bases and J 6 bases, with 13 bases left between them. The CDR3 runs 14 residues. The CDR3 region has the DNA TGTGCCAGCAGCTTAGGACAGCTGGGGGCTGAAGCTTTCTTT. The encoded protein is CASSLGQLGAEAFF.

This sequence joins TRBV30 and TRBJ2-7; 11 bases are a match to TRBD2. Germline V lookup: CDR1 GTSNPN, CDR2 SVGIG (reference sequence). The CDR3 sequence is 15 residues long. Trimming took 1 base from V and 4 from J; bases not matched to a gene: 6. The CDR3 sequence is CAWSGGTSGQYEQYF. The CDR3 DNA reads TGTGCCTGGAGTGGGGGGACTAGCGGACAGTACGAGCAGTACTTC.

The chain joins TRBV19 to TRBJ2-7; 7 nucleotides line up with TRBD2. The germline V gene encodes CDR1 LNHDA and CDR2 SQIVND (reference sequence). The CDR3 sequence is 15 residues long. Losses at the gene ends were 3 bases for V and 5 bases for J; bases not matched to a gene: 10. The CDR3 DNA is TGTGCCAGTAGTATGTACGCGACTAGCCACGACGAGCAGTACTTC. It is translated as CASSMYATSHDEQYF.

This clone is judged medium-sized. The rearrangement links TRBV4-1 to TRBJ2-1; D possibly corresponds to TRBD2 (6 bases). The CDR3 runs to 13 residues. The V and J ends lost 4 bases and 9 bases respectively, with 13 bases between them. Germline V CDR1 and CDR2: MGHRA, YSYEKL. Written as DNA, the CDR3 is TGCGCCAGCAGCCCTGGGGAGGAGCGTGAGCAGTTCTTC. Its translation is CASSPGEEREQFF.

This clone was found once. The genes are TRBV5-1 and TRBJ1-4; 7 bases agree with TRBD1. After removal of 1 base from V and 8 bases from J, the junction contained 8 bases not matched to a gene. Germline V gene sequence: CDR1 SGHRS, CDR2 YFSETQ. The CDR3 sequence is 15 residues long. This CDR3 is CASSLLTGLGEKLFF. The CDR3 bases are TGCGCCAGCAGCTTGTTGACAGGGCTTGGCGAAAAACTGTTTTTT.

Only one count was recorded for this clone. V is TRBV4-1 and J is TRBJ1-2; TRBD1 aligns across 7 bases. Germline V lookup: CDR1 MGHRA, CDR2 YSYEKL. V trimming: 1 base; J trimming: 5 bases; junction bases outside the gene matches: 4. The CDR3 has 14 amino acids. CDR3 residues: CASSQGQGPYGYTF. The CDR3 DNA is TGCGCCAGCAGCCAAGGACAGGGACCTTATGGCTACACCTTC.

This rearrangement joins TRBV5-1 to TRBJ2-5; D not resolved. The CDR3 is 13 residues long. Germline assignment: CDR1 SGHRS and CDR2 YFSETQ. With 0 bases removed from V and 1 base from J, the gap between germline ends came to 4 bases. CDR3 in amino acids: CASSLGAQETQYF. Written as DNA, the CDR3 is TGCGCCAGCAGCTTGGGAGCCCAAGAGACCCAGTACTTC.

The chain employs TRBV6-5 and TRBJ1-3, with 7 bases aligning to TRBD1. Germline V gives CDR1 MNHEY, CDR2 SVGAGI. This CDR3 spans 14 amino acids. After removal of 6 bases from V and 4 bases from J, the junction contained 6 bases not matched to a gene. The CDR3 protein is CASSGGTVGNTIYF. The CDR3 DNA sequence: TGTGCCAGCAGCGGAGGGACAGTAGGAAACACCATATATTTT.